The 17 T cell receptor beta chains below come from one sample, sequenced in a study of T cell changes during pregnancy in multiple sclerosis. Sequenced by immunoSEQ multiplex PCR; TCRdb stores in-frame clones only, minus some. The data contain approximately 100,000 clones, approximately 90% of them seen just once; the ten biggest clones take up under 1.5%. The starting material was peripheral blood, obtained in the second trimester of pregnancy. The receptors were sampled from a female donor with multiple sclerosis, enrolled in a pregnancy study.

CDR3 loop: CASSAGQGSIEKLFF. The CDR3 coding sequence is TGTGCCAGCAGCGCGGGACAGGGGTCGATTGAAAAACTGTTTTTT. V is TRBV9 and J is TRBJ1-4; TRBD1 agrees at 10 bases. The germline gives CDR1 SGDLS, CDR2 YYNGEE. The CDR3 length is 15 residues. Trimming removed 3 bases from V and 7 bases from J; junction bases left unmatched: 6. Full variable domain (outside the CDR3, taken from reference TRBV9 and TRBJ1-4): DSGVTQTPKHLITATGQRVTLRCSPRSGDLSVYWYQQSLDQGLQFLIQYYNGEERAKGNILERFSAQQFPDLHSELNLSSLELGDSALYFCASSAGQGSIEKLFFGSGTQLSVL.

This chain joins TRBV11-1 and TRBJ1-1; maybe TRBD1 (6 bases). CDR3 length equals 14 residues. Deletions cut 6 bases from V and 0 bases from J, with 11 bases between. Germline values: CDR1 SGHAT, CDR2 FQDESV (reference sequence). CDR3: CASRTGTLNTEAFF. The CDR3 nucleotides are TGTGCCAGCAGGACCGGGACATTGAACACTGAAGCTTTCTTT.

The chain employs TRBV5-5 and TRBJ2-3; TRBD1 aligns across 9 bases. With V trimmed by 4 bases and J by 4 bases, 7 bases remained unmatched. This CDR3 comprises 15 residues. Germline-derived CDR1 and CDR2 are SGHKS and YYEKEE (reference sequence). The CDR3 loop reads CASSAGQGKSDTQYF. The CDR3 DNA reads as TGTGCCAGCAGCGCCGGACAGGGGAAGTCAGATACGCAGTATTTT.

The chain is built from TRBV29-1 and TRBJ2-7, with D unclear. V lost 3 bases, J lost 3 bases, and 15 bases lay in between. Germline V gene lookup returns CDR1 SQVTM and CDR2 ANQGSEA. CDR3 size: 14 residues. The CDR3 protein is CSVDLGPHDYEQYF. As DNA, the CDR3 is TGCAGCGTTGATCTGGGCCCCCATGACTACGAGCAGTACTTC.

V and J are TRBV14 and TRBJ2-5, with D perhaps matching TRBD2 (5 bases). Trimming shortened V by 7 bases and J by 1 base, and 10 bases separated the two germline ends. CDR1 is SGHDN and CDR2 is FVKESK in the germline V gene. The CDR3 length is 13 residues. CDR3 sequence reads: CASTKDFQETQYF. The CDR3 DNA reads TGTGCCAGCACTAAGGACTTCCAAGAGACCCAGTACTTC.

As to this clone: The sample contains more than one DNA sequence encoding this CDR3. J is TRBJ1-2 and V is TRBV9; TRBD1 might be the D (6 bases). The CDR3 sequence is 13 residues long. The V gene lost 2 bases and the J gene lost 2 bases, with 7 bases spanning the gap. Germline V gene data show CDR1 as SGDLS and CDR2 as YYNGEE. The CDR3, as DNA: TGTGCCAGCAGCGTTCAGGGGAACTATGGCTACACCTTC. As protein: CASSVQGNYGYTF.

The V call is TRBV7-3, the J call TRBJ1-1, with 8 bases fitting TRBD1. V lost 0 bases to trimming and J lost 4 bases; unmatched junction nucleotides: 7. CDR3 length equals 16 residues. Germline CDR1 and CDR2: SGHTA and FQGTGA. CDR3 nucleotide sequence: TGTGCCAGCAGCTTAACGTGGGCAGGGGGCGGCACTGAAGCTTTCTTT. Translated, it gives CASSLTWAGGGTEAFF.

The rearrangement uses TRBV5-1 and TRBJ2-7; D might be TRBD1 (6 bases). The CDR3 loop spans 14 amino acids. Trimming cost V 0 bases and J 2 bases, with 9 bases left between them. Germline CDR1 SGHRS, CDR2 YFSETQ. In DNA form, the CDR3 reads TGCGCCAGCAGCTTGGCCAGGGGCGCCTACGAGCAGTACTTC. It encodes CASSLARGAYEQYF.

This clone was seen only once. This rearrangement joins TRBV2 to TRBJ2-1, with D tentatively TRBD2 (6 bases). V was shortened by 5 bases and J by 8 bases, with 13 bases between the two germline ends. CDR1 and CDR2 from the germline V gene are SNHLY and FYNNEI. This CDR3 contains 13 residues. In DNA, the CDR3 is TGTGCCAGCAGTACCCGGGACTTCTATGAGCAGTTCTTC. Translating gives CASSTRDFYEQFF.

V and J are TRBV5-4 and TRBJ1-1, with D possibly TRBD1 on 6 matching bases. The CDR3 spans 13 residues. The germline V gene has CDR1 SGHNT and CDR2 YYREEE (reference sequence). V lost 6 bases and J lost 8, with 17 bases in between. Here the CDR3 DNA reads TGTGCCAGCACGTCAGGGGATAGATCCGAAGCTTTCTTT. Amino acids: CASTSGDRSEAFF.

The rearrangement links TRBV2 to TRBJ2-7, with 9 positions matching TRBD2. Germline assignment: CDR1 SNHLY and CDR2 FYNNEI. The CDR3 extends over 15 amino acids. The V gene end was trimmed by 3 bases and the J gene end by 4 bases; junction bases not matched to a gene: 7. CDR3 in DNA: TGTGCCAGCAGTGAGACGGCGGGAGGGCCATACGAGCAGTACTTC. This gives the protein CASSETAGGPYEQYF. The full variable domain, its missing parts supplied by reference TRBV2 and TRBJ2-7, is EPEVTQTPSHQVTQMGQEVILRCVPISNHLYFYWYRQILGQKVEFLVSFYNNEISEKSEIFDDQFSVERPDGSNFTLKIRSTKLEDSAMYFCASSETAGGPYEQYFGPGTRLTVT.

This sequence joins TRBV18 and TRBJ2-2; possible D gene TRBD2, 6 bases. Trimming stripped 4 bases from V and 0 bases from J, with 12 bases between. Germline CDR1 is KGHSH and CDR2 is LQKENI. CDR3 length: 16 residues. The CDR3 DNA reads as TGTGCCAGCTCACGGTCGGGAGCTTCGAACACCGGGGAGCTGTTTTTT. Translation gives CASSRSGASNTGELFF.

The gene calls are TRBV10-1 and TRBJ2-7, with 11 bases matching TRBD2. This CDR3 region has 15 residues. The junction had 9 bases not matched to a gene; V was cut back by 4 bases and J by 7 bases. Germline loops: CDR1 WNHNN, CDR2 SYGVQD (reference sequence). The CDR3 here is CASSGTTSGVLEQYF. The CDR3 DNA is TGCGCCAGCAGTGGAACGACTAGCGGGGTCTTGGAGCAGTACTTC.

V and J are TRBV27 and TRBJ1-1; D gene ambiguous. Per germline, CDR1 MNHEY and CDR2 SMNVEV (reference sequence). Trimming cost V 3 bases and J 6 bases, with 20 bases left between them. The CDR3 consists of 16 residues. CDR3 protein: CASSFPLTRELAEAFF. The CDR3 DNA sequence: TGTGCCAGCAGTTTTCCCTTGACACGCGAACTGGCTGAAGCTTTCTTT.

This clone was recorded a few times. The chain is built from TRBV7-9 and TRBJ2-3; a weak D match, TRBD2 (5 bases). The CDR3 consists of 13 residues. Germline lookup yields CDR1 SEHNR and CDR2 FQNEAQ (reference sequence). Trimming left V 5 bases short and J 5 bases short, with 11 bases between. The CDR3 loop reads CASSISGGDTQYF. DNA of the CDR3: TGTGCCAGCAGCATAAGTGGAGGAGATACGCAGTATTTT.

V and J are TRBV15 and TRBJ2-1; maybe TRBD1 (5 bases). Trimming shortened V by 1 base and J by 6 bases, and 7 bases separated the two germline ends. The CDR3 runs to 13 residues. Germline V CDR1 and CDR2: LNHNV, YYDKDF (reference sequence). The CDR3 region is CATSRVRGNEQFF. The CDR3 DNA is TGTGCCACCAGCAGAGTAAGGGGCAATGAGCAGTTCTTC.

The rearrangement joins TRBV5-1 to TRBJ2-4; D possibly corresponds to TRBD1 (5 bases). The V and J ends lost 1 base and 3 bases respectively, with 8 bases between them. The CDR3 contains 14 residues. Germline CDR1 and CDR2: SGHRS and YFSETQ. DNA for the CDR3: TGCGCCAGCAGCTTGCAAGGGGACAAAAACATTCAGTACTTC. It is translated as CASSLQGDKNIQYF.